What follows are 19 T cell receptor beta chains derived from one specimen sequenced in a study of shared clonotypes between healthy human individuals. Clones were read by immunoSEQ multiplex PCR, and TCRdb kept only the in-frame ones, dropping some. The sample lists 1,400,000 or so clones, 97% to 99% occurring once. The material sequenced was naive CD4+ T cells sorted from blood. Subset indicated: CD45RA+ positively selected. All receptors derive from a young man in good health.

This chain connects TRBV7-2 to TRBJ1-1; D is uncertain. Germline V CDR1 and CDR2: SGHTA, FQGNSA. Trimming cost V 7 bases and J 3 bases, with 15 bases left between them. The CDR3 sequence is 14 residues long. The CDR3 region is CASNPHRVDTEAFF. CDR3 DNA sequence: TGTGCCAGCAACCCCCACCGGGTGGACACTGAAGCTTTCTTT.

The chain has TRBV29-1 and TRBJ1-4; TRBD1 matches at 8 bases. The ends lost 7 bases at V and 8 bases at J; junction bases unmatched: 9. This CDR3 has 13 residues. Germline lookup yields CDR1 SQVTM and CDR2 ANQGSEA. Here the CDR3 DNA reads TGCAGCGCTGACGTGCGGACAGGGGAAAAACTGTTTTTT. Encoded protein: CSADVRTGEKLFF.

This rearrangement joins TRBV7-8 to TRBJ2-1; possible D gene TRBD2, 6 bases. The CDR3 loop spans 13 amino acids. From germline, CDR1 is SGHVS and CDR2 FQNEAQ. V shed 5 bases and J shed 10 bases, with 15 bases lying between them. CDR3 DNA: TGTGCCAGCAGCCCCCCGGGCGGGAACGAGCAGTTCTTC. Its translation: CASSPPGGNEQFF.

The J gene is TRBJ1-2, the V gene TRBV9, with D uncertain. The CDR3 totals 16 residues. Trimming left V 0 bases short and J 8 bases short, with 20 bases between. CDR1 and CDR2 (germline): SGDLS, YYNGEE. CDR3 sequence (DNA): TGTGCCAGCAGCGTAGCTTTGACGACCCAGGAAGCAGGCTACACCTTC. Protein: CASSVALTTQEAGYTF.

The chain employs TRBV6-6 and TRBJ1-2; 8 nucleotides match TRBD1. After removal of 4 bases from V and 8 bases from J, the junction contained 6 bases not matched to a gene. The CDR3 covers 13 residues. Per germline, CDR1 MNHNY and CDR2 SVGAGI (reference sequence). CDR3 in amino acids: CASSLDRDSGYTF. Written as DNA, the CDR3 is TGTGCCAGCAGTTTGGACAGGGATTCGGGCTACACCTTC.

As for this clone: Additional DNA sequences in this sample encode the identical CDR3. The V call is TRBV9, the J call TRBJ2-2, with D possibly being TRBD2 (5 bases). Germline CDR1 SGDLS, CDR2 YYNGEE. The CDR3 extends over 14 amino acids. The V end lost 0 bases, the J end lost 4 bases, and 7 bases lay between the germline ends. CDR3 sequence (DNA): TGTGCCAGCAGCGTAGTTGCGGGCACCGGGGAGCTGTTTTTT. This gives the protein CASSVVAGTGELFF.

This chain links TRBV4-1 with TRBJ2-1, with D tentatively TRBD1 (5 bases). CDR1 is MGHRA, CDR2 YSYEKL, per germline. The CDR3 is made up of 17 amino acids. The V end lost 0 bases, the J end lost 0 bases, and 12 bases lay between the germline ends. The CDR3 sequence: CASSQDGRGSSYNEQFF. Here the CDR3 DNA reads TGCGCCAGCAGCCAAGATGGTAGGGGAAGCTCCTACAATGAGCAGTTCTTC.

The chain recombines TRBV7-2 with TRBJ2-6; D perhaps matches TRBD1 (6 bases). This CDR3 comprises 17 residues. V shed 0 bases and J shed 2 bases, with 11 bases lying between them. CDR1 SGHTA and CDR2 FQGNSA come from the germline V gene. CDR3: CASSLARAGAGANVLTF. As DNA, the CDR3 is TGTGCCAGCAGCTTAGCGCGGGCAGGGGCTGGGGCCAACGTCCTGACTTTC.

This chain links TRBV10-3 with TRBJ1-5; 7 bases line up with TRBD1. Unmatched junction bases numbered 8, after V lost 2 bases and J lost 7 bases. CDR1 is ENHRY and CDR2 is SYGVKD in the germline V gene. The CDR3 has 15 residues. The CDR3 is CAISEAGGNWQPQHF. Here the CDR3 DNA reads TGTGCCATCAGTGAGGCAGGGGGAAATTGGCAGCCCCAGCATTTT.

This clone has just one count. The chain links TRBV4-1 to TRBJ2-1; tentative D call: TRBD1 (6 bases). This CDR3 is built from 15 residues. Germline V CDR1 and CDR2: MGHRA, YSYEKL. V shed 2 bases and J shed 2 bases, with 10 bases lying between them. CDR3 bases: TGCGCCAGCAGCCAAACCGGGACACCCTACAATGAGCAGTTCTTC. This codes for CASSQTGTPYNEQFF.

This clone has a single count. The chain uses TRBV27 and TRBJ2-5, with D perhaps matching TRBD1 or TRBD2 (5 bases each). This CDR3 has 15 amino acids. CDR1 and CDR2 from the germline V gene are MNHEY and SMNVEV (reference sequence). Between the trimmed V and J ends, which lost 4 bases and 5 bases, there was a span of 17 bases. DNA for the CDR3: TGTGCCAGCAGTTCCCAAAGGCTGGGGGAGGAGACCCAGTACTTC. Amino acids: CASSSQRLGEETQYF.

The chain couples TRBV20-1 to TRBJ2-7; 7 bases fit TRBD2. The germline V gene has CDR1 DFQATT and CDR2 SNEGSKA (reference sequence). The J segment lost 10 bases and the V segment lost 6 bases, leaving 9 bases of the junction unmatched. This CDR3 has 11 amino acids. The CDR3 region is CSADSGGVQYF. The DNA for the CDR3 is TGCAGTGCGGATTCGGGGGGAGTACAGTACTTC.

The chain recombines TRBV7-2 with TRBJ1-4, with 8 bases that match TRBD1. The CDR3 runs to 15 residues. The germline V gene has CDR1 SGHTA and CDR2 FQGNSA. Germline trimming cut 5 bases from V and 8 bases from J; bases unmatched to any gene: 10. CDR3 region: CASSLDRVRREKLFF. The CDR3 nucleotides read TGTGCCAGCAGCCTGGACAGGGTCCGGAGGGAAAAACTGTTTTTT.

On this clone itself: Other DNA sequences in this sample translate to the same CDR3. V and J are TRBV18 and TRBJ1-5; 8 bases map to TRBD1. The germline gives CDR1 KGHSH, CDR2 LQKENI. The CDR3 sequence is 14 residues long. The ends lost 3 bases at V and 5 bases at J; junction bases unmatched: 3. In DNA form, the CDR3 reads TGTGCCAGCTCACCCTCAGGGGGCGATCAGCCCCAGCATTTT. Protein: CASSPSGGDQPQHF.

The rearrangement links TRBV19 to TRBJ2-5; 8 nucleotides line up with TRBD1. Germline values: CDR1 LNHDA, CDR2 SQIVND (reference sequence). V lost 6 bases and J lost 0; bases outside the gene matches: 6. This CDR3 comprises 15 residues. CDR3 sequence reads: CASSSSTGDQETQYF. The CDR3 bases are TGTGCCAGTAGCTCCTCGACAGGGGACCAAGAGACCCAGTACTTC.

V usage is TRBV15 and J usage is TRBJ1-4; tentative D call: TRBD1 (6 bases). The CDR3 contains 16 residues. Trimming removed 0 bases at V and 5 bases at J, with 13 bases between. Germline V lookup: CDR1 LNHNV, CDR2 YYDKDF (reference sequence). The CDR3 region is CATSRDRKGGNEKLFF. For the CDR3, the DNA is TGTGCCACCAGCAGAGACCGGAAAGGGGGGAATGAAAAACTGTTTTTT.

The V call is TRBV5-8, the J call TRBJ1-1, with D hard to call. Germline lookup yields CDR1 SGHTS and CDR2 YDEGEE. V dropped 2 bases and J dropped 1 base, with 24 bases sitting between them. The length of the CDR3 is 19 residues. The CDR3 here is CASSFPPVSPHSPNTEAFF. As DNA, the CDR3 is TGTGCCAGCAGCTTCCCCCCAGTGTCACCACACTCCCCGAACACTGAAGCTTTCTTT.

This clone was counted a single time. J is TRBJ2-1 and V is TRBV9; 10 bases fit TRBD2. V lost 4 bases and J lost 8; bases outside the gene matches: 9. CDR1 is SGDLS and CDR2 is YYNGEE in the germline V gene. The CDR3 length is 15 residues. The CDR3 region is CASSLPSGSGDEQFF. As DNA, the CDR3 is TGTGCCAGCAGCTTACCTAGCGGGAGTGGCGATGAGCAGTTCTTC.

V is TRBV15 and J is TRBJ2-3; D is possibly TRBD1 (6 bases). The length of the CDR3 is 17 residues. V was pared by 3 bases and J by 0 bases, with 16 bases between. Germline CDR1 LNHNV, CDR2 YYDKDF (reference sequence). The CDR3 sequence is CATSRDYSTGSTDTQYF. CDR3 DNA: TGTGCCACCAGCAGGGATTACTCGACAGGCAGCACAGATACGCAGTATTTT.